What follows are 7 T cell receptor beta chains derived from one specimen sequenced in a study of cytomegalovirus exposure and HLA in healthy donors. The PCR was carried out with 60 Vbeta primers and 13 Jbeta primers. Some clones are missing from TCRdb's copy, which holds only in-frame ones; the method was immunoSEQ multiplex PCR. The repertoire holds some 150,000 clones, about 71% seen once, with under 3.5% in the top ten. Sequencing was performed on PBMCs. These receptors all stem from a woman aged 25 to 39 in good health and CMV-seronegative.

This rearrangement joins TRBV5-8 to TRBJ2-3; a weak D match, TRBD1 (6 bases). Germline lookup yields CDR1 SGHTS and CDR2 YDEGEE. The CDR3 spans 15 residues. V lost 4 bases and J lost 1, with 13 bases in between. This chain's CDR3 is CASSVRDTGTDTQYF. The CDR3 nucleotides read TGTGCCAGCAGCGTACGGGACACAGGCACAGATACGCAGTATTTT.

V and J are TRBV11-2 and TRBJ2-7, with D possibly matching TRBD2 (5 bases). V lost 5 bases to trimming and J lost 2 bases, with 13 bases between them. Germline V gene lookup returns CDR1 SGHAT and CDR2 FQNNGV. The CDR3 is 14 residues long. CDR3 sequence (DNA): TGTGCCAGCAGCCCCCTCGGGGTTACCTACGAGCAGTACTTC. It encodes CASSPLGVTYEQYF.

The chain couples TRBV7-3 to TRBJ1-1, with D maybe TRBD1 (6 bases). From germline, CDR1 is SGHTA and CDR2 FQGTGA. Deletions cut 5 bases from V and 4 bases from J, with 14 bases between. This CDR3 has 14 residues. Written as DNA, the CDR3 is TGTGCCAGCAGCCTCGAGGGGGAATCCACTGAAGCTTTCTTT. Translating it yields CASSLEGESTEAFF.

The J gene is TRBJ2-1, the V gene TRBV15; D uncertain. This CDR3 contains 17 residues. The germline CDR1 and CDR2 sequences are LNHNV and YYDKDF (reference sequence). V gave up 1 base and J gave up 0 bases, with 13 bases separating them. Here the CDR3 reads CATSRAVGQSSYNEQFF. The DNA of the CDR3 is TGTGCCACCAGCAGAGCCGTTGGGCAGAGCTCCTACAATGAGCAGTTCTTC.

The rearrangement uses TRBV5-1 and TRBJ1-1; tentatively, D is TRBD1 (5 bases). The CDR3 is 13 residues long. With 3 bases removed from V and 0 bases from J, the gap between germline ends came to 6 bases. Germline values: CDR1 SGHRS, CDR2 YFSETQ. Here the CDR3 DNA reads TGCGCCAGCAGCTCGACAGTGAACACTGAAGCTTTCTTT. Residues: CASSSTVNTEAFF.

This clone was seen more than once but under ten times. The chain carries TRBV7-2 and TRBJ1-5; D is perhaps TRBD1 (6 bases). Germline CDR1 and CDR2: SGHTA and FQGNSA. Trimming shortened V by 5 bases and J by 7 bases, and 12 bases separated the two germline ends. The CDR3 covers 13 residues. CDR3: CASSPRGSQPQHF. CDR3 DNA sequence: TGTGCCAGCAGCCCCAGGGGCTCGCAGCCCCAGCATTTT.

The J gene is TRBJ2-2, the V gene TRBV7-9, with D tentatively TRBD2 (5 bases). V lost 5 bases and J 7 bases, leaving 14 bases between the germline ends. Looked up from germline, CDR1 is SEHNR and CDR2 is FQNEAQ (reference sequence). The length of the CDR3 is 14 residues. As DNA, the CDR3 is TGTGCCAGCAGCCCGGCCCGGGATAGCGGGGAGCTGTTTTTT. Translated: CASSPARDSGELFF.